Listed below are T cell receptor beta chains from one sample, sequenced in a study of T cells after somatic rescue of genetic block. Sequencing used immunoSEQ multiplex PCR; TCRdb keeps in-frame clones, though not all of them. The table shows approximately 14,000 clones, with about two thirds occurring only once. Material: peripheral blood mononuclear cells (PBMCs). The source of these receptors is a boy aged 10-17 years. Each CDR3 is given with its conserved first and last residue. The D gene is left open where the match is weak. Expanded clones are given a class, and other clones once, few, many or no size at all.

J gene: TRBJ1-2; clone size: few; D gene: NA; CDR3 length: 12; V gene: TRBV7-3; CDR3 protein: CASSPTGNGYTF; CDR3 DNA: TGTGCCAGCAGCCCCACAGGGAATGGCTACACCTTC
J gene: TRBJ2-7; clone size: NA; D gene: NA; CDR3 length: 16; V gene: TRBV5-4; CDR3 protein: CASSPLPNGLSYEQYF; CDR3 DNA: TGTGCCAGCAGCCCGCTTCCGAACGGACTTTCCTACGAGCAGTACTTC
J gene: TRBJ1-2; clone size: NA; D gene: TRBD1; CDR3 length: 14; V gene: TRBV30; CDR3 protein: CAWKRQGREYGYTF; CDR3 DNA: TGTGCCTGGAAGAGACAGGGGCGGGAGTATGGCTACACCTTC
J gene: TRBJ1-1; clone size: NA; D gene: TRBD1; CDR3 length: 14; V gene: TRBV9; CDR3 protein: CASSVGQGDTEAFF; CDR3 DNA: TGTGCCAGCAGCGTGGGACAGGGGGACACTGAAGCTTTCTTT
J gene: TRBJ2-1; clone size: NA; D gene: NA; CDR3 length: 16; V gene: TRBV5-1; CDR3 protein: CASSLSGSSAYNEQFF; CDR3 DNA: TGCGCCAGCAGCTTGTCAGGCTCCTCCGCCTACAATGAGCAGTTCTTC
J gene: TRBJ1-6; clone size: NA; D gene: NA; CDR3 length: 14; V gene: TRBV14; CDR3 protein: CASSRTSYNSPLHF; CDR3 DNA: TGTGCCAGCAGCCGGACCTCCTATAATTCACCCCTCCACTTT
J gene: TRBJ2-7; clone size: NA; D gene: TRBD2; CDR3 length: 18; V gene: TRBV27; CDR3 protein: CASSETLGVSGRAYEQYF; CDR3 DNA: TGTGCCAGCAGTGAGACCTTAGGGGTTAGCGGGAGGGCCTACGAGCAGTACTTC
J gene: TRBJ2-7; clone size: once; D gene: TRBD2; CDR3 length: 13; V gene: TRBV11-1; CDR3 protein: CASSPGLAYEQYF; CDR3 DNA: TGTGCCAGCAGCCCAGGACTAGCCTACGAGCAGTACTTC
J gene: TRBJ2-1; clone size: NA; D gene: NA; CDR3 length: 12; V gene: TRBV30; CDR3 protein: CAWRWDYNEQFF; CDR3 DNA: TGTGCCTGGAGGTGGGACTACAATGAGCAGTTCTTC
J gene: TRBJ2-1; clone size: NA; D gene: NA; CDR3 length: 15; V gene: TRBV18; CDR3 protein: CASSPYGGQSNEQFF; CDR3 DNA: TGTGCCAGCTCCCCCTACGGGGGGCAGAGCAATGAGCAGTTCTTC
J gene: TRBJ1-5; clone size: medium-sized; D gene: NA; CDR3 length: 14; V gene: TRBV28; CDR3 protein: CASSNFPTNQPQHF; CDR3 DNA: TGTGCCAGCAGTAACTTCCCGACCAATCAGCCCCAGCATTTT
J gene: TRBJ1-1; clone size: NA; D gene: TRBD1; CDR3 length: 16; V gene: TRBV29-1; CDR3 protein: CSVVNPGQGLNTEAFF; CDR3 DNA: TGCAGCGTAGTGAATCCGGGACAGGGATTGAACACTGAAGCTTTCTTT
J gene: TRBJ1-2; clone size: NA; D gene: NA; CDR3 length: 15; V gene: TRBV4-1; CDR3 protein: CASSQDEGLVYGYTF; CDR3 DNA: TGCGCCAGCAGCCAAGACGAGGGGCTGGTCTATGGCTACACCTTC
J gene: TRBJ2-5; clone size: NA; D gene: TRBD1; CDR3 length: 12; V gene: TRBV6-1; CDR3 protein: CASRTGAETQYF; CDR3 DNA: TGTGCCAGCAGGACAGGGGCAGAGACCCAGTACTTC
J gene: TRBJ1-5; clone size: once; D gene: NA; CDR3 length: 12; V gene: TRBV13; CDR3 protein: CASSSWPGPQHF; CDR3 DNA: TGTGCCAGCAGCTCCTGGCCAGGGCCCCAGCATTTT
J gene: TRBJ2-1; clone size: NA; D gene: TRBD2; CDR3 length: 15; V gene: TRBV2; CDR3 protein: CASRGASGGYNEQFF; CDR3 DNA: TGTGCCAGCAGGGGGGCTAGCGGGGGCTACAATGAGCAGTTCTTC
J gene: TRBJ1-1; clone size: few; D gene: TRBD1; CDR3 length: 14; V gene: TRBV6-5; CDR3 protein: CASRPGQVDTEAFF; CDR3 DNA: TGTGCCAGCAGGCCCGGACAGGTAGACACTGAAGCTTTCTTT
J gene: TRBJ1-2; clone size: NA; D gene: NA; CDR3 length: 13; V gene: TRBV5-1; CDR3 protein: CASSLDQAWGYTF; CDR3 DNA: TGCGCCAGCAGCTTGGACCAGGCGTGGGGCTACACCTTC
J gene: TRBJ2-1; clone size: NA; D gene: NA; CDR3 length: 10; V gene: TRBV20-1; CDR3 protein: CSASNNEQFF; CDR3 DNA: TGCAGTGCTAGTAACAATGAGCAGTTCTTC
J gene: TRBJ2-7; clone size: NA; D gene: NA; CDR3 length: 15; V gene: TRBV6-5; CDR3 protein: CASSYWGRGSHEQYF; CDR3 DNA: TGTGCCAGCAGTTATTGGGGGAGGGGGTCCCACGAGCAGTACTTC
J gene: TRBJ2-1; clone size: once; D gene: NA; CDR3 length: 16; V gene: TRBV7-3; CDR3 protein: CASSLTGPIFYNEQFF; CDR3 DNA: TGTGCCAGCAGCTTAACAGGCCCAATATTCTACAATGAGCAGTTCTTC
J gene: TRBJ2-1; clone size: NA; D gene: TRBD1; CDR3 length: 17; V gene: TRBV5-4; CDR3 protein: CASSLVQGRLSNNEQFF; CDR3 DNA: TGTGCCAGCAGCTTGGTACAGGGGCGACTTTCTAACAATGAGCAGTTCTTC
J gene: TRBJ2-3; clone size: few; D gene: NA; CDR3 length: 14; V gene: TRBV14; CDR3 protein: CASSHWTGTDTQYF; CDR3 DNA: TGTGCCAGCAGCCATTGGACAGGCACAGATACGCAGTATTTT
J gene: TRBJ2-7; clone size: NA; D gene: NA; CDR3 length: 13; V gene: TRBV5-1; CDR3 protein: CASSGRATYEQYF; CDR3 DNA: TGCGCCAGCAGCGGACGGGCTACCTACGAGCAGTACTTC
J gene: TRBJ1-5; clone size: NA; D gene: TRBD1; CDR3 length: 12; V gene: TRBV10-3; CDR3 protein: CAISRTGAPQHF; CDR3 DNA: TGTGCCATCAGCCGGACAGGAGCCCCCCAGCATTTT
J gene: TRBJ2-5; clone size: NA; D gene: TRBD2; CDR3 length: 15; V gene: TRBV28; CDR3 protein: CASSPGLAGGETQYF; CDR3 DNA: TGTGCCAGCAGTCCAGGACTAGCGGGGGGAGAGACCCAGTACTTC
J gene: TRBJ2-7; clone size: NA; D gene: NA; CDR3 length: 17; V gene: TRBV9; CDR3 protein: CASSVVGIGAELSEQYF; CDR3 DNA: TGTGCCAGCAGCGTAGTAGGTATTGGGGCCGAGTTGAGCGAGCAGTACTTC
J gene: TRBJ2-5; clone size: NA; D gene: NA; CDR3 length: 15; V gene: TRBV7-3; CDR3 protein: CASSLTGLEGETQYF; CDR3 DNA: TGTGCCAGCAGCTTAACCGGACTGGAGGGAGAGACCCAGTACTTC
J gene: TRBJ1-6; clone size: NA; D gene: NA; CDR3 length: 14; V gene: TRBV6-6; CDR3 protein: CASSYGTKNSPLHF; CDR3 DNA: TGTGCCAGCAGTTACGGGACAAAGAATTCACCCCTCCACTTT
J gene: TRBJ1-4; clone size: medium-sized; D gene: NA; CDR3 length: 12; V gene: TRBV30; CDR3 protein: CAWSTGIEKLFF; CDR3 DNA: TGTGCCTGGAGTACAGGGATTGAAAAACTGTTTTTT
J gene: TRBJ2-3; clone size: few; D gene: NA; CDR3 length: 17; V gene: TRBV19; CDR3 protein: CASSIPEGVASTDTQYF; CDR3 DNA: TGTGCCAGTAGTATCCCCGAGGGAGTAGCTAGCACAGATACGCAGTATTTT
J gene: TRBJ1-1; clone size: NA; D gene: NA; CDR3 length: 15; V gene: TRBV6-5; CDR3 protein: CASSSLWGRNTEAFF; CDR3 DNA: TGTGCCAGCAGTAGTCTGTGGGGCCGGAACACTGAAGCTTTCTTT
J gene: TRBJ2-7; clone size: medium-sized; D gene: NA; CDR3 length: 14; V gene: TRBV4-1; CDR3 protein: CASSQILLAYEQYF; CDR3 DNA: TGCGCCAGCAGCCAAATCCTCCTGGCCTACGAGCAGTACTTC
J gene: TRBJ1-5; clone size: NA; D gene: NA; CDR3 length: 16; V gene: TRBV30; CDR3 protein: CAWSVPGAPSNQPQHF; CDR3 DNA: TGTGCCTGGAGTGTGCCAGGGGCTCCTAGCAATCAGCCCCAGCATTTT